A single sample gave rise to the 28 T cell receptor beta chains below, sequenced in a study of CD8 T cells in ankylosing spondylitis. Study-wide points: Among TCR beta sequences, a motif of eight highly homologous variants appeared characteristic of ankylosing spondylitis blood.

Each CDR3 protein is one row after TCRdb ran MiXCR on the 5' RACE reads. The sample gives some 330,000 distinct CDR3 sequences, approximately 8% of which show up once; roughly 15% is in the top ten. These receptors' targets are unknown. Material: blood, either unsorted or a sorted T cell fraction (not recorded which). The receptors originated from a male donor with ankylosing spondylitis.

This clonotype was counted once. This sequence joins TRBV11-2 and TRBJ2-1, with D maybe TRBD2 (6 bases). Germline assignment: CDR1 SGHAT and CDR2 FQNNGV. Trimming cost V 4 bases and J 0 bases, with 22 bases left between them. There are 19 residues in the CDR3. CDR3 amino acids: CASSSAQNIAESSYNEQFF. The CDR3 coding sequence is TGTGCCAGCAGCTCCGCTCAGAACATAGCGGAGAGCTCCTACAATGAGCAGTTCTTC.

This clonotype came up a few times. V and J are TRBV2 and TRBJ2-3; D not resolved. The CDR3 runs to 13 residues. V was shortened by 3 bases and J by 3 bases, with 7 bases between the two germline ends. The V gene's germline CDR1 is SNHLY and CDR2 FYNNEI. CDR3: CASSDLGTDTQYF. CDR3 sequence (DNA): TGTGCCAGCAGTGACCTGGGGACAGATACGCAGTATTTT. Together with reference TRBV2 and TRBJ2-3, the CDR3 gives the full variable domain: EPEVTQTPSHQVTQMGQEVILRCVPISNHLYFYWYRQILGQKVEFLVSFYNNEISEKSEIFDDQFSVERPDGSNFTLKIRSTKLEDSAMYFCASSDLGTDTQYFGPGTRLTVL.

About this clonotype itself: The junction shows a germline mismatch at one end, possibly a read error. The J gene is TRBJ2-1, the V gene TRBV3-1, with D tentatively TRBD1 (5 bases). The CDR3 covers 17 residues. Germline V CDR1 and CDR2: LGHDT, YNNKEL (reference sequence). Written as DNA, the CDR3 is TGTGCCAGCTGCCAGGACCGACAGCTACCCTCCTACAATGAGCAGTTCTTC. This encodes CASCQDRQLPSYNEQFF.

The V and J genes are TRBV29-1 and TRBJ2-7; TRBD2 matches 8 bases. The J segment lost 8 bases and the V segment lost 4 bases, leaving 7 bases of the junction unmatched. This CDR3 comprises 12 residues. CDR1 is SQVTM and CDR2 is ANQGSEA in the germline V gene. The CDR3 is CSVVVGGDQQYF. In DNA form, the CDR3 reads TGCAGCGTTGTTGTCGGGGGGGACCAGCAGTACTTC.

This sequence joins TRBV5-6 and TRBJ1-1, with a possible D match to TRBD1 (6 bases). The V gene's germline CDR1 is SGHDT and CDR2 YYEEEE. Trimming removed 0 bases from V and 0 bases from J, with 9 bases in between. This CDR3 is 15 amino acids long. The CDR3: CASSLVDRMNTEAFF. For the CDR3, the DNA is TGTGCCAGCAGCTTGGTGGACAGAATGAACACTGAAGCTTTCTTT. The variable domain in full, with the rest retrieved from reference TRBV5-6 and TRBJ1-1, is DAGVTQSPTHLIKTRGQQVTLRCSPKSGHDTVSWYQQALGQGPQFIFQYYEEEERQRGNFPDRFSGHQFPNYSSELNVNALLLGDSALYLCASSLVDRMNTEAFFGQGTRLTVV.

The chain uses TRBV27 and TRBJ1-1, with TRBD1 identical over 9 bases. Germline trimming cut 5 bases from V and 4 bases from J; bases unmatched to any gene: 8. This CDR3 is built from 15 residues. Germline values: CDR1 MNHEY, CDR2 SMNVEV (reference sequence). CDR3 sequence: CASSPNRGPGTEAFF. CDR3 DNA sequence: TGTGCCAGCAGTCCCAACAGGGGGCCGGGCACTGAAGCTTTCTTT.

The V gene is TRBV4-2, the J gene TRBJ2-7, with TRBD2 matching over 12 bases. Germline CDR1 reads LGHNA; CDR2 reads YNFKEQ. Trimming cost V 0 bases and J 7 bases; bases outside gene matches: 28. The CDR3 covers 23 residues. The chain's CDR3 is CASSQDRRGPRLAGVVCREEQYF. In DNA, the CDR3 is TGTGCCAGCAGCCAAGATCGAAGGGGGCCGAGACTAGCGGGAGTAGTGTGTAGGGAAGAGCAGTACTTC.

There are many counts of this clonotype. This sequence joins TRBV5-1 and TRBJ1-5; TRBD1 agrees at 8 bases. Germline trimming cut 4 bases from V and 5 bases from J; bases unmatched to any gene: 5. There are 14 residues in the CDR3. The germline gives CDR1 SGHRS, CDR2 YFSETQ. This CDR3 is CASSEGQADQPQHF. CDR3 nucleotide sequence: TGCGCCAGCAGCGAGGGACAGGCCGATCAGCCCCAGCATTTT.

This clonotype was detected only a few times. The chain is built from TRBV7-3 and TRBJ2-2, with 8 nucleotides matching TRBD2. Looked up from germline, CDR1 is SGHTA and CDR2 is FQGTGA. With 2 bases clipped from V and 6 bases from J, the junction kept 8 bases outside the gene matches. The CDR3 is made up of 16 amino acids. Here the CDR3 DNA reads TGTGCCAGCAGCTTACGTTGGAGCGGGAGTCCCGGGGAGCTGTTTTTT. Its protein is CASSLRWSGSPGELFF.

The DNA for the CDR3 is TGTGCCAGCTCACCTTGGACAGTCACTGAAGCTTTCTTT. It is translated as CASSPWTVTEAFF. V gene TRBV18 combines with J gene TRBJ1-1; perhaps TRBD1 as D (6 bases). The germline V gene encodes CDR1 KGHSH and CDR2 LQKENI. V lost 3 bases to trimming and J lost 4 bases, with 9 bases between them. The CDR3 is made up of 13 amino acids.

The rearrangement uses TRBV29-1 and TRBJ1-2; D unresolved. V dropped 8 bases and J dropped 5 bases, with 18 bases sitting between them. CDR1 and CDR2 from the germline V gene are SQVTM and ANQGSEA. The CDR3 loop spans 13 amino acids. The CDR3 DNA is TGCAGCTCCAGCTTGGATTTTCGGTATGGCTACACCTTC. Protein: CSSSLDFRYGYTF.

This clonotype has at least ten counts. The chain links TRBV29-1 to TRBJ2-7; D possibly matches TRBD1 or TRBD2 (5 bases each). The CDR3 extends over 12 amino acids. Germline CDR1 and CDR2: SQVTM and ANQGSEA. Trimming shortened V by 6 bases and J by 5 bases, and 14 bases separated the two germline ends. CDR3 loop: CSVSEKGHEQYF. Written as DNA, the CDR3 is TGCAGCGTCTCGGAAAAGGGACACGAGCAGTACTTC.

This clonotype was found many times. The chain combines TRBV11-1 with TRBJ2-1; 13 bases are a match to TRBD2. This CDR3 is built from 19 residues. Germline lookup yields CDR1 SGHAT and CDR2 FQDESV (reference sequence). V dropped 5 bases and J dropped 8; count of bases not matched to a gene: 18. The CDR3 DNA reads as TGTGCCAGCAGCAAGCCGATGGGACAGTGGACTAGCGGGAGAGATGAGCAGTTCTTC. Translating gives CASSKPMGQWTSGRDEQFF.

Many counts were recorded for this clonotype. The chain recombines TRBV11-2 with TRBJ2-1; 8 nucleotides line up with TRBD2. The CDR3 spans 21 residues. V lost 4 bases to trimming and J lost 8 bases; unmatched junction nucleotides: 28. In germline, CDR1 is SGHAT, CDR2 FQNNGV. CDR3 amino acids: CASSSRFSAQRELLLWDEQFF. CDR3 DNA sequence: TGTGCCAGCAGCTCACGATTTAGCGCTCAGCGGGAGCTCTTATTGTGGGATGAGCAGTTCTTC.

The sample holds many counts of this clonotype. The V gene is TRBV4-1, the J gene TRBJ2-2; D is ambiguous. The CDR3 extends over 14 amino acids. Germline CDR1 is MGHRA and CDR2 is YSYEKL. Trimming pared 4 bases from V and 4 bases from J, leaving 10 bases between. The CDR3 DNA sequence: TGCGCCAGCAGCCTGGTGTTAGGCACCGGGGAGCTGTTTTTT. Translation: CASSLVLGTGELFF.

V gene TRBV20-1 combines with J gene TRBJ2-3; 8 bases are shared with TRBD1. Germline loops: CDR1 DFQATT, CDR2 SNEGSKA (reference sequence). Trimming at V came to 0 bases and at J to 3 bases, leaving 8 bases not matched to a gene. The length of the CDR3 is 16 residues. CDR3 protein: CSARERDRLLTDTQYF. The CDR3 DNA reads as TGCAGTGCTAGAGAACGGGACAGGTTGTTGACAGATACGCAGTATTTT.

The V call is TRBV14, the J call TRBJ1-1; D is unclear. V dropped 1 base and J dropped 1 base, with 10 bases sitting between them. The germline V gene encodes CDR1 SGHDN and CDR2 FVKESK. The CDR3 totals 15 residues. The CDR3 protein is CASSQGRAGNTEAFF. In DNA, the CDR3 is TGTGCCAGCAGCCAAGGGCGTGCGGGGAACACTGAAGCTTTCTTT.

J is TRBJ2-7 and V is TRBV6-2 or TRBV6-3, with 11 bases that match TRBD2. Germline V gene data show CDR1 as MNHEY and CDR2 as SVGEGT. V gave up 2 bases and J gave up 6 bases; unmatched junction bases: 15. The CDR3 runs to 18 residues. In nucleotides, the CDR3 is TGTGCCAGCAGTTACGTACTAGCGGGAGTTGATATCTCGGGCGAGCAGTACTTC. Protein: CASSYVLAGVDISGEQYF.

V and J are TRBV19 and TRBJ1-2; D call uncertain. The germline V gene encodes CDR1 LNHDA and CDR2 SQIVND (reference sequence). This CDR3 is 12 amino acids long. Trimming left V 5 bases short and J 6 bases short, with 10 bases between. CDR3 loop: CASSRAEDGYTF. The CDR3 coding sequence is TGTGCCAGTAGTCGGGCGGAAGATGGCTACACCTTC.

This clonotype was counted between two and nine times. The chain uses TRBV7-3 and TRBJ2-1, with 11 bases lining up with TRBD1. This CDR3 spans 18 amino acids. Per the germline V gene, CDR1 is SGHTA and CDR2 is FQGTGA. V gave up 10 bases and J gave up 7 bases; unmatched junction bases: 21. DNA for the CDR3: TGTGCCACCGCTAGGGGGACAGGGGGTCCGACTAGCGAGAATGAGCAGTTCTTC. Encoded protein: CATARGTGGPTSENEQFF. The entire variable domain, with the rest obtained from reference TRBV7-3 and TRBJ2-1, is as follows: GAGVSQTPSNKVTEKGKYVELRCDPISGHTALYWYRQSLGQGPEFLIYFQGTGAADDSGLPNDRFFAVRPEGSVSTLKIQRTERGDSAVYLCATARGTGGPTSENEQFFGPGTRLTVL.

This clonotype was seen at least ten times. V and J are TRBV9 and TRBJ2-7; D might be TRBD2 (5 bases). The CDR3 extends over 13 amino acids. With 7 bases removed from V and 4 bases from J, the gap between germline ends came to 15 bases. The germline gives CDR1 SGDLS, CDR2 YYNGEE. The CDR3 protein is CASGGGSGYEQYF. CDR3 in DNA: TGTGCCAGCGGTGGCGGGTCGGGTTACGAGCAGTACTTC.

This clonotype appeared a few times. In DNA form, the CDR3 reads TGCAGTTCCCTGGCTAGCGCCTACAATGAGCAGTTCTTC. Its translation is CSSLASAYNEQFF. The chain links TRBV20-1 to TRBJ2-1; maybe TRBD2 (6 bases). V gave up 8 bases and J gave up 2 bases, with 13 bases separating them. Germline V CDR1 and CDR2: DFQATT, SNEGSKA (reference sequence). The CDR3 has 13 amino acids.

This clonotype was detected many times. The CDR3 protein is CSAKGNEQFF. The CDR3, as DNA: TGCAGTGCCAAAGGCAATGAGCAGTTCTTC. This sequence joins TRBV20-1 and TRBJ2-1; D gene uncertain. The length of the CDR3 is 10 residues. Germline loops: CDR1 DFQATT, CDR2 SNEGSKA (reference sequence). V lost 6 bases and J 6 bases, leaving 6 bases between the germline ends.

This clonotype has ten or more counts. J is TRBJ2-1 and V is TRBV7-8, with D unclear. Trimming removed 1 base at V and 10 bases at J, with 14 bases between. This CDR3 is built from 14 residues. CDR1 is SGHVS, CDR2 FQNEAQ, per germline. The CDR3: CASSLVFGVSEQFF. CDR3 in DNA: TGTGCCAGCAGCTTAGTTTTTGGGGTCAGCGAGCAGTTCTTC.

In this sample, this clonotype turned up a few times. This chain connects TRBV20-1 to TRBJ2-3, with D unclear. Trimming removed 4 bases from V and 0 bases from J, with 14 bases in between. The CDR3 has 15 residues. In germline, CDR1 is DFQATT, CDR2 SNEGSKA (reference sequence). The CDR3 nucleotides read TGCAGTGCTACCCCGAGTGGCTCTAGCACAGATACGCAGTATTTT. It translates to CSATPSGSSTDTQYF.

This clonotype was observed many times. V is TRBV7-3 and J is TRBJ1-1; D gene unclear. V shed 5 bases and J shed 8 bases, with 12 bases lying between them. The CDR3 has 12 amino acids. Germline-derived CDR1 and CDR2 are SGHTA and FQGTGA. CDR3 DNA sequence: TGTGCCAGCAGCGATACCGGGAAAGAAGCTTTCTTT. This encodes CASSDTGKEAFF. The full variable domain, in which reference TRBV7-3 and TRBJ1-1 provide the parts outside the CDR3, is GAGVSQTPSNKVTEKGKYVELRCDPISGHTALYWYRQSLGQGPEFLIYFQGTGAADDSGLPNDRFFAVRPEGSVSTLKIQRTERGDSAVYLCASSDTGKEAFFGQGTRLTVV.

The gene calls are TRBV6-1 and TRBJ2-1; possibly TRBD1 or TRBD2 for D (6 bases each). V was trimmed by 2 bases and J by 8 bases, leaving 10 bases between them. The CDR3 is made up of 13 amino acids. Germline CDR1 and CDR2: MNHNS and SASEGT. CDR3 protein: CASSEYGGDEQFF. Written as DNA, the CDR3 is TGTGCCAGCAGTGAATACGGGGGCGATGAGCAGTTCTTC.

In its sample, this clonotype was seen many times. The genes are TRBV24-1 and TRBJ2-1; 15 nucleotides match TRBD2. CDR1 and CDR2 from the germline V gene are KGHDR and SFDVKD. The CDR3 has 17 residues. The V and J ends lost 4 bases and 6 bases, in that order; junction bases with no gene match: 6. The CDR3: CATSDLGTSGRFNEQFF. In DNA, the CDR3 is TGTGCCACCAGTGACCTCGGGACTAGCGGGAGGTTCAATGAGCAGTTCTTC.